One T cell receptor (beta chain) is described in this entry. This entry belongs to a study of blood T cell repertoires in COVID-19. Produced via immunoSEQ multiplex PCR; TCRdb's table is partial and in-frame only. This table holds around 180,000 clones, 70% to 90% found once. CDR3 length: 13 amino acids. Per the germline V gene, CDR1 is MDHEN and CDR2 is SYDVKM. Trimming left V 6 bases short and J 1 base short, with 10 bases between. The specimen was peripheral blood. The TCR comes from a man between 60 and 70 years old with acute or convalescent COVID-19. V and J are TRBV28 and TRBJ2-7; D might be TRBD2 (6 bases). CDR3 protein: CASREGGSYEQYF. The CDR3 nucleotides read TGTGCCAGCAGGGAGGGCGGGTCCTACGAGCAGTACTTC.